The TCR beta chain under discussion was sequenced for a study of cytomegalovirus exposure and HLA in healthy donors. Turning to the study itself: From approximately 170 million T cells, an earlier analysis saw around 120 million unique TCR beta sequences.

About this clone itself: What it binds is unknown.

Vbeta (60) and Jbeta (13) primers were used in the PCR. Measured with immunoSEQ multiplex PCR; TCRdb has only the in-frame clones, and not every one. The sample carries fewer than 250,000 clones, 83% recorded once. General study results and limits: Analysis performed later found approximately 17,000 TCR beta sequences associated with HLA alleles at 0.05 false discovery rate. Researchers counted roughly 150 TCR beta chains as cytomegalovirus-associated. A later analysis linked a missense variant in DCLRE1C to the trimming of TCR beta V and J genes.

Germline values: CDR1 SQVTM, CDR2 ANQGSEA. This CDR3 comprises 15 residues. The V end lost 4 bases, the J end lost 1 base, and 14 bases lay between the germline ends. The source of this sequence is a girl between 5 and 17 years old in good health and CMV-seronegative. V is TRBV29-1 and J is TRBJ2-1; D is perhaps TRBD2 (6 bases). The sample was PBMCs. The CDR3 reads CSVVSGRKSYNEQFF. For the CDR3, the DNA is TGCAGCGTTGTAAGTGGGAGGAAGTCCTACAATGAGCAGTTCTTC.